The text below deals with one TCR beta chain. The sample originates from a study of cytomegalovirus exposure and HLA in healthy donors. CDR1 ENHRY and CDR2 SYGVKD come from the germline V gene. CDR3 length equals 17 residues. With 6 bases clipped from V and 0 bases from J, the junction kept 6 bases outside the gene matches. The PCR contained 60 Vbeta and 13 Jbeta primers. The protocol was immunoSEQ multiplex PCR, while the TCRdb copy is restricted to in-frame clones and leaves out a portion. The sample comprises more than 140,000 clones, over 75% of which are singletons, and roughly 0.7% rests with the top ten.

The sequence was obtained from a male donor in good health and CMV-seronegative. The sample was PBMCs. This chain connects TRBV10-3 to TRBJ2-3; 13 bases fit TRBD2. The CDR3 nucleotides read TGTGCCATCAGAGGGACTAGCGGGACTACTAGCACAGATACGCAGTATTTT. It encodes CAIRGTSGTTSTDTQYF.